Shown below are 14 T cell receptor beta chains from a single sample sequenced in a study of T cells in Graves' hyperthyroidism and ophthalmopathy. Template material for amplifying TCR beta CDR3 regions consisted of RNA transcripts. HTBI primers drove first-round RT-PCR of the TCR CDR3. TCRdb independently ran MiXCR on the multiplex PCR reads; one entry per CDR3 protein. The sample lists fewer than 750,000 distinct CDR3 sequences, 14% to 15% occurring once. Sequencing was performed on blood. The receptors come from a woman in her 40s with Graves' ophthalmopathy.

This clonotype was recorded at least ten times. J is TRBJ2-7 and V is TRBV7-6, with a tentative D call TRBD2 (5 bases). Per the germline V gene, CDR1 is SGHVS and CDR2 is FNYEAQ. V gave up 5 bases and J gave up 0 bases, with 14 bases separating them. This CDR3 has 15 amino acids. CDR3 sequence (DNA): TGTGCCAGCAGCATTTCGGACTCGGGCTCCTACGAGCAGTACTTC. As protein: CASSISDSGSYEQYF.

This clonotype was seen at least ten times. The chain is built from TRBV30 and TRBJ1-2; D remains ambiguous. The V end lost 3 bases, the J end lost 3 bases, and 11 bases lay between the germline ends. The CDR3 length is 13 residues. Germline V CDR1 and CDR2: GTSNPN, SVGIG (reference sequence). CDR3 DNA sequence: TGTGCCTGGAGCCTCGCCCAGCACTATGGCTACACCTTC. Its protein product is CAWSLAQHYGYTF.

This clonotype occurred many times. J is TRBJ1-2 and V is TRBV12-3 or TRBV12-4, with TRBD1 identical over 7 bases. CDR3 length: 13 amino acids. V lost 10 bases and J lost 8; bases outside the gene matches: 13. The CDR3 nucleotides are TGTGCCACCCGTCAGGGGGTAGCAACCGGCTACACCTTC. This translates into CATRQGVATGYTF.

The chain carries TRBV12-3 or TRBV12-4 and TRBJ2-7; D call uncertain. Between the trimmed V and J ends, which lost 2 bases and 3 bases, there was a span of 11 bases. This CDR3 spans 14 amino acids. CDR3 in DNA: TGTGCCAGCAGTTTAAGTTCGTCTCACTACGAGCAGTACTTC. Protein sequence: CASSLSSSHYEQYF.

This clonotype was picked up many times. The rearrangement uses TRBV6-1 and TRBJ1-5; D gene uncertain. Trimming left V 8 bases short and J 4 bases short, with 9 bases between. The germline V gene encodes CDR1 MNHNS and CDR2 SASEGT. The CDR3 extends over 12 amino acids. The CDR3 nucleotides read TGTGCCAGCCGGAGCGGAAATCAGCCCCAGCATTTT. This encodes CASRSGNQPQHF.

This clonotype was recorded a few times. The DNA of the CDR3 is TGCGCCAGCAGCCAAGATGTATCGGACAGGGGCTACGAGCAGTACTTC. It codes for CASSQDVSDRGYEQYF. This chain connects TRBV4-3 to TRBJ2-7; 9 nucleotides align to TRBD1. The germline V gene encodes CDR1 LGHNA and CDR2 YSLEER. The CDR3 has 16 amino acids. V shed 0 bases and J 3 bases; nucleotides not matched to a gene: 6.

This clonotype was detected many times. The chain is built from TRBV6-5 and TRBJ2-7; TRBD1 or TRBD2 may be the D gene (5 bases each). Germline V gene sequence: CDR1 MNHEY, CDR2 SVGAGI. The CDR3 is 13 residues long. With 5 bases removed from V and 6 bases from J, the gap between germline ends came to 14 bases. As DNA, the CDR3 is TGTGCCAGCAGTCCGGACGGGGCTAGCGAGCAGTACTTC. Amino acid sequence: CASSPDGASEQYF.

This clonotype was observed many times. The chain has TRBV5-1 and TRBJ2-7, with D possibly TRBD1 on 5 matching bases. V lost 1 base and J 0 bases, leaving 8 bases between the germline ends. The CDR3 sequence is 14 residues long. CDR1 is SGHRS and CDR2 is YFSETQ in the germline V gene. The CDR3 nucleotides read TGCGCCAGCAGCTTGAAGGGGCTCTCCTACGAGCAGTACTTC. Its protein is CASSLKGLSYEQYF.

At least ten counts were recorded for this clonotype. The chain is built from TRBV12-3 or TRBV12-4 and TRBJ2-7; 9 bases are a match to TRBD1. Losses at the gene ends were 0 bases for V and 6 bases for J; bases not matched to a gene: 3. The CDR3 runs 14 residues. CDR3 sequence reads: CASSLAWTGVEQYF. Here the CDR3 DNA reads TGTGCCAGCAGTTTAGCGTGGACAGGGGTCGAGCAGTACTTC.

In its sample, this clonotype was seen many times. This sequence joins TRBV6-6 and TRBJ1-6; no clear D. The CDR3 is made up of 12 amino acids. In germline, CDR1 is MNHNY, CDR2 SVGAGI (reference sequence). V was trimmed by 2 bases and J by 7 bases, leaving 3 bases between them. The CDR3 bases are TGTGCCAGCAGTTACACAAATTCACCCCTCCACTTT. Encoded protein: CASSYTNSPLHF.

In this sample, this clonotype turned up once. This sequence joins TRBV4-1 and TRBJ2-7; 11 positions match TRBD2. The CDR3 consists of 18 residues. After removal of 4 bases from V and 3 bases from J, the junction contained 14 bases not matched to a gene. CDR1 MGHRA and CDR2 YSYEKL come from the germline V gene. CDR3 protein: CASSPRDSLAGGHYEQYF. In DNA, the CDR3 is TGCGCCAGCAGCCCCCGGGACAGCCTAGCGGGAGGCCACTACGAGCAGTACTTC.

This clonotype was counted a few times. The V call is TRBV28, the J call TRBJ1-4, with 9 positions matching TRBD1. This CDR3 contains 14 residues. V shed 10 bases, J shed 2 bases, and the junction held 5 bases outside the gene matches. Germline loops: CDR1 MDHEN, CDR2 SYDVKM. The CDR3 protein is CAIGQGRTNEKLFF. CDR3 nucleotides: TGTGCCATTGGACAGGGGCGGACTAATGAAAAACTGTTTTTT. The variable domain in full, completed from reference TRBV28 and TRBJ1-4, reads DVKVTQSSRYLVKRTGEKVFLECVQDMDHENMFWYRQDPGLGLRLIYFSYDVKMKEKGDIPEGYSVSREKKERFSLILESASTNQTSMYLCAIGQGRTNEKLFFGSGTQLSVL.

This chain joins TRBV7-2 and TRBJ2-7; D gene ambiguous. The CDR3 length is 11 residues. The germline V gene has CDR1 SGHTA and CDR2 FQGNSA. V lost 1 base, J lost 12 bases, and 10 bases lay in between. The DNA of the CDR3 is TGTGCCAGCAGCTTAGACTTCCCCATGTACTTC. Amino acids: CASSLDFPMYF.

This clonotype was observed at least ten times. This chain uses TRBV6-5 with TRBJ1-2; D might be TRBD1 (6 bases). Trimming shortened V by 0 bases and J by 6 bases, and 20 bases separated the two germline ends. The germline V gene has CDR1 MNHEY and CDR2 SVGAGI. This CDR3 contains 17 residues. The DNA of the CDR3 is TGTGCCAGCAGTTACTCGCACGGCCTCGGACAGTCCAATGGCTACACCTTC. This sequence encodes CASSYSHGLGQSNGYTF.